One sample yielded the 14 T cell receptor beta chains listed below, sequenced in a study of Ad26.COV2.S vaccination and SARS-CoV-2 variants. Clones were sequenced by immunoSEQ multiplex PCR, and TCRdb holds only the in-frame ones, with some missing. This sample has some 640,000 clones; 89% occur once, and the top ten carry over 1.3%. The treatment: 15 to 20 received Ad26.COV2.S at low or high dose, single or two shots; roughly 5 received placebo; per-sample allocation not given. Samples were taken on day 63 after the first vaccine or placebo injection. Sequenced here: peripheral blood, sampled in a trial of Ad26.COV2.S vaccine versus placebo. The source is a person aged 18-60 years who received the Ad26.COV2.S COVID-19 vaccine or a placebo.

This rearrangement joins TRBV5-4 to TRBJ2-1; D is perhaps TRBD1 or TRBD2 (6 bases each). This CDR3 has 16 residues. The germline gives CDR1 SGHNT, CDR2 YYREEE (reference sequence). V dropped 0 bases and J dropped 7 bases, with 17 bases sitting between them. CDR3 region: CASSLAERRGLNEQFF. CDR3 in DNA: TGTGCCAGCAGCTTGGCCGAGCGGAGGGGGTTGAATGAGCAGTTCTTC.

The gene calls are TRBV29-1 and TRBJ2-2, with D perhaps matching TRBD1 (5 bases). The CDR3 extends over 14 amino acids. Germline V gene sequence: CDR1 SQVTM, CDR2 ANQGSEA. V shed 4 bases and J shed 0 bases, with 9 bases lying between them. The CDR3 DNA sequence: TGCAGCGTTGTTGGCAGGGCGAACACCGGGGAGCTGTTTTTT. This sequence encodes CSVVGRANTGELFF.

The chain uses TRBV7-9 and TRBJ2-1; D call uncertain. The CDR3 loop spans 12 amino acids. Germline values: CDR1 SEHNR, CDR2 FQNEAQ (reference sequence). Trimming took off 5 bases at V and 8 bases at J, with 10 bases between the two ends. The CDR3, as DNA: TGTGCCAGCAGCCCCCCTCAGGATGAGCAGTTCTTC. Amino acids: CASSPPQDEQFF.

The rearrangement uses TRBV5-1 and TRBJ1-1; D is uncertain. Trimming took off 7 bases at V and 4 bases at J, with 14 bases between the two ends. Per the germline V gene, CDR1 is SGHRS and CDR2 is YFSETQ. This CDR3 is 13 amino acids long. The CDR3 is CASFPAEGTEAFF. The CDR3 DNA reads as TGCGCCAGCTTCCCCGCGGAGGGCACTGAAGCTTTCTTT.

This chain joins TRBV6-6 and TRBJ1-5, with D possibly TRBD1 on 5 matching bases. CDR1 MNHNY and CDR2 SVGAGI come from the germline V gene (reference sequence). The CDR3 runs 17 residues. Between the trimmed V and J ends, which lost 5 bases and 0 bases, there was a span of 17 bases. In DNA form, the CDR3 reads TGTGCCAGCAGTCATCGAACCGGGACGTATAGCAATCAGCCCCAGCATTTT. Its protein is CASSHRTGTYSNQPQHF.

The chain combines TRBV30 with TRBJ1-2, with 7 bases that match TRBD1. Germline lookup yields CDR1 GTSNPN and CDR2 SVGIG (reference sequence). The CDR3 consists of 12 residues. Trimming took 4 bases from V and 4 from J; bases not matched to a gene: 3. The CDR3 DNA sequence: TGTGCCTGGACCGGGACAGTCTATGGCTACACCTTC. Translating it yields CAWTGTVYGYTF.

The chain employs TRBV9 and TRBJ2-7; D gene ambiguous. The CDR3 loop spans 14 amino acids. Germline lookup yields CDR1 SGDLS and CDR2 YYNGEE. The V and J ends lost 0 bases and 6 bases respectively, with 13 bases between them. The CDR3 is CASSVATGVPEQYF. Written as DNA, the CDR3 is TGTGCCAGCAGCGTAGCTACTGGAGTCCCCGAGCAGTACTTC.

The genes are TRBV11-3 and TRBJ2-1, with D perhaps matching TRBD2 (6 bases). Germline V gene lookup returns CDR1 SGHNT and CDR2 YENEEA. The CDR3 spans 14 residues. V was shortened by 5 bases and J by 3 bases, with 11 bases between the two germline ends. CDR3 amino acids: CASSPGGFYNEQFF. CDR3 nucleotide sequence: TGTGCCAGCAGCCCCGGGGGTTTCTACAATGAGCAGTTCTTC.

CDR3 sequence reads: CASSYPEGSPLHF. CDR3 DNA sequence: TGTGCCAGCAGTTACCCCGAAGGCTCACCCCTCCACTTT. V gene TRBV6-2 or TRBV6-3 combines with J gene TRBJ1-6; the D is unclear. Germline V gives CDR1 MNHEY, CDR2 SVGEGT. V was clipped by 2 bases and J by 10 bases, with 9 bases between them. This CDR3 is 13 amino acids long.

The chain uses TRBV6-5 and TRBJ1-2; 9 bases match TRBD1. V shed 6 bases and J 3 bases; nucleotides not matched to a gene: 2. This CDR3 contains 13 residues. CDR1 and CDR2 (germline): MNHEY, SVGAGI. The CDR3 region is CASRRQGDYGYTF. CDR3 sequence (DNA): TGTGCCAGCAGGAGACAGGGGGACTATGGCTACACCTTC.

V usage is TRBV2 and J usage is TRBJ2-1, with unresolved D. The CDR3 runs 13 residues. Germline V gene data show CDR1 as SNHLY and CDR2 as FYNNEI. V shed 3 bases and J shed 5 bases, with 8 bases lying between them. DNA of the CDR3: TGTGCCAGCAGTGATATGGTGGACAATGAGCAGTTCTTC. Its translation: CASSDMVDNEQFF.

The CDR3 loop is CSASRQMGHLEQYF. CDR3 DNA: TGCAGTGCTAGTCGCCAAATGGGACACCTCGAGCAGTACTTC. The rearrangement joins TRBV20-1 to TRBJ2-7; possibly TRBD1 for D (6 bases). The length of the CDR3 is 14 residues. V gave up 3 bases and J gave up 6 bases, with 18 bases separating them. Germline values: CDR1 DFQATT, CDR2 SNEGSKA (reference sequence).

The chain combines TRBV4-3 with TRBJ1-2; perhaps TRBD1 as D (6 bases). V was trimmed by 0 bases and J by 5 bases, leaving 13 bases between them. Germline V CDR1 and CDR2: LGHNA, YSLEER. There are 15 residues in the CDR3. CDR3 residues: CASSQDMAGVYGYTF. The CDR3 nucleotides are TGCGCCAGCAGCCAAGATATGGCAGGGGTATATGGCTACACCTTC.

J is TRBJ2-7 and V is TRBV6-6, with D unresolved. The CDR3 covers 11 residues. Germline assignment: CDR1 MNHNY and CDR2 SVGAGI (reference sequence). V gave up 4 bases and J gave up 4 bases, with 5 bases separating them. The DNA for the CDR3 is TGTGCCAGCAGTTCGTTTTACGAGCAGTACTTC. It translates to CASSSFYEQYF.